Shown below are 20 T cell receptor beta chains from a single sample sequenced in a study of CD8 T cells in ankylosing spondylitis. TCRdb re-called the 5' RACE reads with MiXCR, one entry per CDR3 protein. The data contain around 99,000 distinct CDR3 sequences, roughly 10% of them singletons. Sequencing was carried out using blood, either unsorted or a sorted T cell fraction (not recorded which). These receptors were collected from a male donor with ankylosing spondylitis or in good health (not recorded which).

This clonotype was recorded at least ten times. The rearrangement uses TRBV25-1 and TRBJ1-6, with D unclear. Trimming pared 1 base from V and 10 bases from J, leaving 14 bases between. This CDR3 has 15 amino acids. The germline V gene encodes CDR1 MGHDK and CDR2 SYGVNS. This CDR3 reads CASSESGIKGSPLHF. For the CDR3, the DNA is TGTGCCAGCAGTGAATCGGGCATAAAAGGGTCACCCCTCCACTTT.

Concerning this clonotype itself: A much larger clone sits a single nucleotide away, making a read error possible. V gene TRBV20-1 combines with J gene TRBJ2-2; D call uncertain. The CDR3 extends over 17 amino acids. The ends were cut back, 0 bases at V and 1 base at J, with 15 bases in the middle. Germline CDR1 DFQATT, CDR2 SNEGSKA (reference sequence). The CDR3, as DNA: TGCAGTGCTAGAGAGGTAGCAGGCGAGTGGAACACCGGGGAGCTGTTTTTT. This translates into CSAREVAGEWNTGELFF.

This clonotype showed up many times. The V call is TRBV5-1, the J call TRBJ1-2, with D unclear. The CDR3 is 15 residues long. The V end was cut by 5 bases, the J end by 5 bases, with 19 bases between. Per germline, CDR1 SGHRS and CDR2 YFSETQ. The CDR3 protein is CASSDRTDPSYGYTF. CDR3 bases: TGCGCCAGCAGTGATAGGACGGATCCGTCATATGGCTACACCTTC. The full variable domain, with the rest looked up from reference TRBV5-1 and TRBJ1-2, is KAGVTQTPRYLIKTRGQQVTLSCSPISGHRSVSWYQQTPGQGLQFLFEYFSETQRNKGNFPGRFSGRQFSNSRSEMNVSTLELGDSALYLCASSDRTDPSYGYTFGSGTRLTVV.

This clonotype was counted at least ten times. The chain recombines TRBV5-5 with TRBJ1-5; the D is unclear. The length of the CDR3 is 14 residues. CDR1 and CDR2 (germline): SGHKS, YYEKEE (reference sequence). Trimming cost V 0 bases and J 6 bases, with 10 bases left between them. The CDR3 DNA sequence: TGTGCCAGCAGCTTGGACCGGGGTAGTCAGCCCCAGCATTTT. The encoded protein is CASSLDRGSQPQHF.

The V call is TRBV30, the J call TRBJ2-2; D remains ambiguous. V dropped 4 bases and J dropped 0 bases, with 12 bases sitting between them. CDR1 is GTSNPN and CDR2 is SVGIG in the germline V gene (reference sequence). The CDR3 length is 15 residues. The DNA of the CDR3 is TGTGCCTGGACCTCGAACCTTGCGAACACCGGGGAGCTGTTTTTT. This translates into CAWTSNLANTGELFF.

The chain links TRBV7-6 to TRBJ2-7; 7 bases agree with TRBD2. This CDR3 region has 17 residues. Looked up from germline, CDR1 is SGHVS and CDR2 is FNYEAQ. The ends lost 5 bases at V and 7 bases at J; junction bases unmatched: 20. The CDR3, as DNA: TGTGCCAGCAGCCTAAATTCACGACTATCGGGGGGACGGGAGCAGTACTTC. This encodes CASSLNSRLSGGREQYF.

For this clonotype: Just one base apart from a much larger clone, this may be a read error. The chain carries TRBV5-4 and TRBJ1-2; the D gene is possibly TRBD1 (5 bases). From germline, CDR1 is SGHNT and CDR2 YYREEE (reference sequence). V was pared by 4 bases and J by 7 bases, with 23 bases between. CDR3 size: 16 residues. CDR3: CASSPNPIGTDCGYTF. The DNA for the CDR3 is TGTGCCAGCAGCCCAAATCCCATCGGGACGGACTGTGGCTACACCTTC.

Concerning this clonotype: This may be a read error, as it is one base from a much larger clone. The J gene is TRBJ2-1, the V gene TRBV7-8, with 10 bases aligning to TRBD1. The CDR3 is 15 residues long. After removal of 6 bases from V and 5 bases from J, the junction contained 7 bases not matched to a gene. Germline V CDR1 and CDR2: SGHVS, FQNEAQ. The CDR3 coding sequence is TGTGCCAGCAGGCCGACAGGGGGCGAGGACAATGAGCAGTTCTTC. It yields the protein CASRPTGGEDNEQFF. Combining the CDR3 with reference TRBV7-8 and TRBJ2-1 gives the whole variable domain GAGVSQSPRYKVAKRGQDVALRCDPISGHVSLFWYQQALGQGPEFLTYFQNEAQLDKSGLPSDRFFAERPEGSVSTLKIQRTQQEDSAVYLCASRPTGGEDNEQFFGPGTRLTVL.

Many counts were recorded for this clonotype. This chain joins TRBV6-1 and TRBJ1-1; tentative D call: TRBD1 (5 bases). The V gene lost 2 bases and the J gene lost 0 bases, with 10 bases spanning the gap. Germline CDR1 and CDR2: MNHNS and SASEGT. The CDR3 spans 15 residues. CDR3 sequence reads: CASSEIPGVNTEAFF. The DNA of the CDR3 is TGTGCCAGCAGTGAAATCCCGGGGGTGAACACTGAAGCTTTCTTT.

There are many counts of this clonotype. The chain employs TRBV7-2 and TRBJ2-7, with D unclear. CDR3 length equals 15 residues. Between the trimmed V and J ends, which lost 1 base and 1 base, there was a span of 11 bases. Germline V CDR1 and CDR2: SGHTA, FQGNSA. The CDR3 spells CASSLGGGISYEQYF. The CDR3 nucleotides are TGTGCCAGCAGCTTAGGGGGTGGTATTTCCTACGAGCAGTACTTC.

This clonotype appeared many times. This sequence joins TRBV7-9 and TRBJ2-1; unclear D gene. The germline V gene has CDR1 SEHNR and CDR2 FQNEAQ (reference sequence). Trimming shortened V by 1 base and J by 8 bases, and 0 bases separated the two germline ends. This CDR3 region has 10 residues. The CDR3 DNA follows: TGTGCCAGCAGCTTAGATGAGCAGTTCTTC. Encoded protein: CASSLDEQFF.

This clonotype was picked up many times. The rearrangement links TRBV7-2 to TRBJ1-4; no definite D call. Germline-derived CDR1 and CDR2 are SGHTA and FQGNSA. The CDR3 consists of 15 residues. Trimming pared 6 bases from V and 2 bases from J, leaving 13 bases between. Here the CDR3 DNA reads TGTGCCAGCAGGAAAAGACCGTATACTAATGAAAAACTGTTTTTT. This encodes CASRKRPYTNEKLFF. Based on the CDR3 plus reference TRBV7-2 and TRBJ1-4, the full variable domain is GAGVSQSPSNKVTEKGKDVELRCDPISGHTALYWYRQSLGQGLEFLIYFQGNSAPDKSGLPSDRFSAERTGGSVSTLTIQRTQQEDSAVYLCASRKRPYTNEKLFFGSGTQLSVL.

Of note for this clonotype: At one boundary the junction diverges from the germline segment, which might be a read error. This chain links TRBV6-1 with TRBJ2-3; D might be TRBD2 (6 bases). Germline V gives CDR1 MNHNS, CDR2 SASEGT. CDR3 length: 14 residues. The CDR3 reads CASSSRGVTATQYF. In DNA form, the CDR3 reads TGTGCCAGCTCCTCGCGGGGCGTCACAGCTACGCAGTATTTT.

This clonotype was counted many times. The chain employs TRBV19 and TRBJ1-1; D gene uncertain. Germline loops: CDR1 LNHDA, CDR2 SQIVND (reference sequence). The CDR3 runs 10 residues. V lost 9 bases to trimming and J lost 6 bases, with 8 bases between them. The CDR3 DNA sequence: TGTGCCAGCGGACGATCTGAAGCTTTCTTT. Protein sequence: CASGRSEAFF.

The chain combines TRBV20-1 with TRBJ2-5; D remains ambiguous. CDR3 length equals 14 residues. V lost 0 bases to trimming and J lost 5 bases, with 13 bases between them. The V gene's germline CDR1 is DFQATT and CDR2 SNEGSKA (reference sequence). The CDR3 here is CSARDVDGWETQYF. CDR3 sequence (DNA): TGCAGTGCTAGAGATGTCGACGGGTGGGAGACCCAGTACTTC.

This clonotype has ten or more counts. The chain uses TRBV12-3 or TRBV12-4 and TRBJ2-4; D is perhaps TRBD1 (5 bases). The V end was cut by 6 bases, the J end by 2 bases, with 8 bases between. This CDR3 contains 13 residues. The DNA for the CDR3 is TGTGCCAGCAGCAGGGTACCCAAAAACATTCAGTACTTC. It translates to CASSRVPKNIQYF.

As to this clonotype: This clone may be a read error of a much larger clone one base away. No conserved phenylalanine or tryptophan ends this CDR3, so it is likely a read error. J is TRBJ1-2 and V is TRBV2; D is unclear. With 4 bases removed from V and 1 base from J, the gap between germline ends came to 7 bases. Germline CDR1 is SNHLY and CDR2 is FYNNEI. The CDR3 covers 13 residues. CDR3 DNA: TGTGCCAGCAGTGTCGAACGTAACTATGGCTACACCCTC. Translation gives CASSVERNYGYTL.

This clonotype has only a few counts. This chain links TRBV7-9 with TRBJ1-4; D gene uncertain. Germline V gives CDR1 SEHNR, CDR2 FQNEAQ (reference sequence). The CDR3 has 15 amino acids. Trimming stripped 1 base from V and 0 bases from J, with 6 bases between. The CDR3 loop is CASSLVTPTNEKLFF. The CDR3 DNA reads TGTGCCAGCAGCTTAGTCACTCCAACTAATGAAAAACTGTTTTTT.

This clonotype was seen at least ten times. The CDR3 is CASSPGGGETQYF. In DNA form, the CDR3 reads TGTGCCAGCAGCCCAGGCGGAGGAGAGACCCAGTACTTC. V and J are TRBV12-3 or TRBV12-4 and TRBJ2-5, with D possibly matching TRBD2 (5 bases). V lost 6 bases and J 4 bases, leaving 12 bases between the germline ends. CDR3 length: 13 residues.

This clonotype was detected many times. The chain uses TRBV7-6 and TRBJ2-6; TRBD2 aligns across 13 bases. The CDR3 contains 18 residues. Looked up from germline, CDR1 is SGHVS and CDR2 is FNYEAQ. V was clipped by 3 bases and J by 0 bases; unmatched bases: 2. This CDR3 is CASSLGTSGASGANVLTF. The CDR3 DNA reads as TGTGCCAGCAGCTTGGGGACTAGCGGGGCCTCTGGGGCCAACGTCCTGACTTTC.